The 25 T cell receptor beta chains below come from one sample, sequenced in a study of T cell responses to AZD1222 COVID-19 vaccine. TCRdb's copy holds only in-frame clones and misses some; the assay was immunoSEQ multiplex PCR. The sample has under 200,000 clones, approximately 94% seen once. The specimen comprised peripheral blood, sampled 28 days after the second dose of the MenACWY control vaccine. The origin of the receptors is an adult who received the MenACWY meningococcal vaccine as a control.

The V gene is TRBV6-2 or TRBV6-3, the J gene TRBJ2-2; 9 positions agree with TRBD1. This CDR3 has 13 residues. The V segment lost 5 bases and the J segment 8 bases; nucleotides outside the gene matches: 3. Germline CDR1 reads MNHEY; CDR2 reads SVGEGT. In DNA, the CDR3 is TGTGCCAGCAGTGACAGGGGGATAGGGGAGCTGTTTTTT. Protein product: CASSDRGIGELFF.

The V call is TRBV9, the J call TRBJ1-2; 8 bases are a match to TRBD1. V was clipped by 2 bases and J by 2 bases; unmatched bases: 5. CDR1 and CDR2 from the germline V gene are SGDLS and YYNGEE. The CDR3 has 15 amino acids. CDR3 in DNA: TGTGCCAGCAGCGTGATGACAGGGGCAAACTATGGCTACACCTTC. This gives the protein CASSVMTGANYGYTF. Full variable domain (rest looked up from reference TRBV9 and TRBJ1-2): DSGVTQTPKHLITATGQRVTLRCSPRSGDLSVYWYQQSLDQGLQFLIQYYNGEERAKGNILERFSAQQFPDLHSELNLSSLELGDSALYFCASSVMTGANYGYTFGSGTRLTVV.

This chain connects TRBV6-1 to TRBJ1-4; maybe TRBD1 (6 bases). Trimming removed 1 base at V and 8 bases at J, with 11 bases between. CDR1 and CDR2 from the germline V gene are MNHNS and SASEGT. The CDR3 length is 14 residues. The CDR3 DNA reads TGTGCCAGCAGTGAAGGGGGGGCGCGGGAAAAACTGTTTTTT. It specifies CASSEGGAREKLFF.

This clone appeared a single time. The rearrangement joins TRBV19 to TRBJ1-2, with D possibly being TRBD1 (6 bases). Germline CDR1 is LNHDA and CDR2 is SQIVND (reference sequence). The CDR3 extends over 14 amino acids. V gave up 6 bases and J gave up 1 base, with 12 bases separating them. As DNA, the CDR3 is TGTGCCAGTAGGGAGACAGGACATAACTATGGCTACACCTTC. The encoded protein is CASRETGHNYGYTF.

V gene TRBV21-1 combines with J gene TRBJ1-3; the D segment call TRBD1 is taken from the table without a DNA check. TRBV21-1 corresponds to a pseudogene. CDR3 length: 16 amino acids. In DNA form, the CDR3 reads TGTGCCAGCAGCTATTACACAGGGTGCTCTGGAAACACCATATATTTT. Translation: CASSYYTGCSGNTIYF.

The chain joins TRBV5-6 to TRBJ2-4, with TRBD2 matching over 8 bases. CDR3 size: 14 residues. Germline V CDR1 and CDR2: SGHDT, YYEEEE. The ends lost 1 base at V and 7 bases at J; junction bases unmatched: 4. The chain's CDR3 is CASSLPSGPNIQYF. In nucleotides, the CDR3 is TGTGCCAGCAGCTTGCCTAGCGGGCCGAACATTCAGTACTTC.

This rearrangement joins TRBV18 to TRBJ2-1, with D maybe TRBD1 (5 bases). Germline values: CDR1 KGHSH, CDR2 LQKENI. The CDR3 length is 15 residues. The germline V and J ends were trimmed by 0 bases and 8 bases, with 14 bases remaining between them. The CDR3 loop is CASSPPGRVVDEQFF. For the CDR3, the DNA is TGTGCCAGCTCACCACCGGGCAGGGTCGTGGATGAGCAGTTCTTC.

The rearrangement joins TRBV29-1 to TRBJ1-3; D might be TRBD1 (5 bases). Trimming took off 5 bases at V and 3 bases at J, with 20 bases between the two ends. The CDR3 runs 16 residues. Germline V gene data show CDR1 as SQVTM and CDR2 as ANQGSEA. Here the CDR3 reads CSVTITGISHGNTIYF. Here the CDR3 DNA reads TGCAGCGTTACGATAACAGGAATCTCCCATGGAAACACCATATATTTT.

This chain joins TRBV19 and TRBJ1-2; 7 positions agree with TRBD1. Germline V gives CDR1 LNHDA, CDR2 SQIVND (reference sequence). The CDR3 spans 13 residues. The V segment lost 9 bases and the J segment 4 bases; nucleotides outside the gene matches: 8. The CDR3 loop reads CASLRDSFYGYTF. The CDR3 nucleotides read TGTGCCAGCCTTCGGGACAGCTTCTATGGCTACACCTTC.

This chain uses TRBV7-6 with TRBJ2-2; D not resolved. This CDR3 region has 17 residues. CDR1 is SGHVS, CDR2 FNYEAQ, per germline. The ends were cut back, 1 base at V and 0 bases at J, with 12 bases in the middle. The CDR3 reads CASSLDPRSANTGELFF. The CDR3 DNA follows: TGTGCCAGCAGCTTAGACCCACGGTCCGCGAACACCGGGGAGCTGTTTTTT.

This chain links TRBV9 with TRBJ1-6; unclear D gene. The CDR3 has 12 residues. With 0 bases removed from V and 13 bases from J, the gap between germline ends came to 8 bases. The germline V gene encodes CDR1 SGDLS and CDR2 YYNGEE. The CDR3 sequence is CASSVVGPPLHF. The CDR3 nucleotides read TGTGCCAGCAGCGTAGTAGGTCCTCCCCTCCACTTT. The full variable domain, its missing parts supplied by reference TRBV9 and TRBJ1-6, is DSGVTQTPKHLITATGQRVTLRCSPRSGDLSVYWYQQSLDQGLQFLIQYYNGEERAKGNILERFSAQQFPDLHSELNLSSLELGDSALYFCASSVVGPPLHFGNGTRLTVT.

The gene calls are TRBV18 and TRBJ1-4; D is ambiguous. The CDR3 runs to 16 residues. The germline V and J ends were trimmed by 6 bases and 5 bases, with 19 bases remaining between them. The germline gives CDR1 KGHSH, CDR2 LQKENI. The CDR3 DNA sequence: TGTGCCAGCTCTCCCGAGCGGACCGTATTAAATGAAAAACTGTTTTTT. This sequence encodes CASSPERTVLNEKLFF. Full variable domain (remainder filled in from reference TRBV18 and TRBJ1-4): NAGVMQNPRHLVRRRGQEARLRCSPMKGHSHVYWYRQLPEEGLKFMVYLQKENIIDESGMPKERFSAEFPKEGPSILRIQQVVRGDSAAYFCASSPERTVLNEKLFFGSGTQLSVL.

The rearrangement joins TRBV7-2 to TRBJ2-7; 13 bases are a match to TRBD2. Trimming removed 2 bases from V and 0 bases from J; junction bases left unmatched: 7. The germline CDR1 and CDR2 sequences are SGHTA and FQGNSA. The length of the CDR3 is 18 residues. The CDR3 coding sequence is TGTGCCAGCAGCTTAAGGCAGGGACTAGCGGGATTCTCCTACGAGCAGTACTTC. Translated, it gives CASSLRQGLAGFSYEQYF.

Here the CDR3 DNA reads TGTGCCAGCAGTTTACTGGAGGAAGGCTACACCTTC. Its protein product is CASSLLEEGYTF. V and J are TRBV12-3 or TRBV12-4 and TRBJ1-2; no firm D call. This CDR3 region has 12 residues. With 2 bases removed from V and 8 bases from J, the gap between germline ends came to 9 bases.

The genes are TRBV29-1 and TRBJ1-4, with D perhaps TRBD1 (5 bases). Germline V lookup: CDR1 SQVTM, CDR2 ANQGSEA. Trimming stripped 5 bases from V and 8 bases from J, with 18 bases between. This CDR3 comprises 14 residues. The CDR3 sequence is CSVQKFGGGEKLFF. The CDR3 coding sequence is TGCAGCGTTCAGAAATTTGGGGGTGGCGAAAAACTGTTTTTT. Full variable domain (missing parts from reference TRBV29-1 and TRBJ1-4): SAVISQKPSRDICQRGTSLTIQCQVDSQVTMMFWYRQQPGQSLTLIATANQGSEATYESGFVIDKFPISRPNLTFSTLTVSNMSPEDSSIYLCSVQKFGGGEKLFFGSGTQLSVL.

The chain couples TRBV6-5 to TRBJ1-5; tentatively, D is TRBD1 (6 bases). The ends were cut back, 2 bases at V and 7 bases at J, with 9 bases in the middle. This CDR3 has 13 residues. Per the germline V gene, CDR1 is MNHEY and CDR2 is SVGAGI. This CDR3 is CASSYQGRQPQHF. The CDR3 coding sequence is TGTGCCAGCAGTTACCAGGGGAGGCAGCCCCAGCATTTT.

The chain couples TRBV5-1 to TRBJ1-1; tentative D call: TRBD1 (6 bases). V gave up 4 bases and J gave up 5 bases, with 18 bases separating them. In germline, CDR1 is SGHRS, CDR2 YFSETQ. There are 15 residues in the CDR3. The DNA for the CDR3 is TGCGCCAGCAGCACCCCAACAGGGCGTACGACTGAAGCTTTCTTT. Its protein product is CASSTPTGRTTEAFF.

The rearrangement joins TRBV18 to TRBJ2-1, with D hard to call. Per germline, CDR1 KGHSH and CDR2 LQKENI. V lost 3 bases to trimming and J lost 9 bases, with 18 bases between them. The CDR3 is 15 amino acids. The CDR3 sequence: CASSPSSLLVGEQFF. The DNA of the CDR3 is TGTGCCAGCTCACCTAGTAGCCTTCTGGTAGGTGAGCAGTTCTTC.

This clone appeared once. This chain uses TRBV29-1 with TRBJ1-2; maybe TRBD1 (5 bases). Germline values: CDR1 SQVTM, CDR2 ANQGSEA. With 3 bases removed from V and 2 bases from J, the gap between germline ends came to 10 bases. The CDR3 loop spans 13 amino acids. CDR3: CSVDPGHNYGYTF. CDR3 DNA: TGCAGCGTTGACCCCGGACACAACTATGGCTACACCTTC.

The gene calls are TRBV25-1 and TRBJ2-2; TRBD2 aligns across 9 bases. This CDR3 region has 16 residues. The V and J ends lost 4 bases and 0 bases, in that order; junction bases with no gene match: 3. Germline V gene lookup returns CDR1 MGHDK and CDR2 SYGVNS. The CDR3 loop is CASSGRLAANTGELFF. CDR3 nucleotide sequence: TGTGCCAGCAGTGGACGACTAGCGGCGAACACCGGGGAGCTGTTTTTT.

This clone appeared a single time. The CDR3 DNA is TGTGCCAGCAGTTCCTCAACAGAAAACACCGGGGAGCTGTTTTTT. Its protein is CASSSSTENTGELFF. The J gene is TRBJ2-2, the V gene TRBV6-6; D is undetermined. V shed 4 bases and J shed 2 bases, with 11 bases lying between them. The CDR3 has 15 residues. Germline V gene lookup returns CDR1 MNHNY and CDR2 SVGAGI (reference sequence).

This clone is a singleton in its sample. The CDR3 nucleotides read TGTGGCACGTGTTCGGGCAATCAGCCCCAGCATTTT. Translated, it gives CGTCSGNQPQHF. V usage is TRBV28 and J usage is TRBJ1-5; D call uncertain. CDR3 length: 12 residues. CDR1 and CDR2 from the germline V gene are MDHEN and SYDVKM.

This chain joins TRBV6-1 and TRBJ1-1; D is perhaps TRBD1 (5 bases). Germline V CDR1 and CDR2: MNHNS, SASEGT. Trimming removed 3 bases at V and 4 bases at J, with 15 bases between. CDR3 size: 15 residues. The CDR3 bases are TGTGCCAGCAGTGAGGCCAGGGAGTTCGTCACTGAAGCTTTCTTT. Translated: CASSEAREFVTEAFF.

The chain employs TRBV21-1 and TRBJ1-2. TRBV21-1 is a documented pseudogene. This CDR3 comprises 14 residues. The CDR3 spells CPGDGDPFIYGYTF. The CDR3 DNA reads TGTCCGGGGGACGGCGACCCTTTTATCTATGGCTACACCTTC.

The genes are TRBV7-9 and TRBJ1-2; D is unclear. CDR1 SEHNR and CDR2 FQNEAQ come from the germline V gene (reference sequence). The germline V and J ends were trimmed by 1 base and 3 bases, with 12 bases remaining between them. The CDR3 is 15 residues long. In DNA form, the CDR3 reads TGTGCCAGCAGCTTAGGCTTTGGGCAGGACTATGGCTACACCTTC. It specifies CASSLGFGQDYGYTF.